The 23 T cell receptor beta chains below come from one sample, sequenced in a study of blood T cell repertoires in COVID-19. TCRdb's table, derived via immunoSEQ multiplex PCR, lists solely in-frame clones and lacks some. The table has about 50,000 clones, about 89% seen once. The specimen was peripheral blood. The source is a human donor in a cohort sampled during active COVID-19.

The rearrangement joins TRBV20-1 to TRBJ1-5; the match to TRBD1 covers 8 bases. The CDR3 covers 13 residues. V lost 3 bases and J lost 4; bases outside the gene matches: 2. Germline V gene sequence: CDR1 DFQATT, CDR2 SNEGSKA (reference sequence). The CDR3 loop is CSASWTGNQPQHF. The CDR3 bases are TGCAGTGCTAGTTGGACAGGGAATCAGCCCCAGCATTTT.

This clone was counted a few times. CDR3 in amino acids: CASSLGGTSGLSPYEQYF. The CDR3 DNA sequence: TGTGCCAGCAGCTTGGGCGGGACTAGCGGATTGAGTCCCTACGAGCAGTACTTC. This rearrangement joins TRBV5-8 to TRBJ2-7; 11 positions match TRBD2. V was pared by 0 bases and J by 2 bases, with 10 bases of the junction left unmatched. CDR3 length: 18 amino acids. Germline-derived CDR1 and CDR2 are SGHTS and YDEGEE.

The V call is TRBV28, the J call TRBJ1-2, with TRBD1 identical over 8 bases. CDR3 length: 14 amino acids. Per germline, CDR1 MDHEN and CDR2 SYDVKM. V lost 4 bases, J lost 2 bases, and 3 bases stayed unmatched. The CDR3 sequence: CASSSGGANYGYTF. For the CDR3, the DNA is TGTGCCAGCAGTTCAGGGGGCGCGAACTATGGCTACACCTTC.

The chain recombines TRBV28 with TRBJ1-2; TRBD1 matches at 8 bases. V lost 4 bases and J lost 9; bases outside the gene matches: 19. This CDR3 is built from 17 residues. CDR1 and CDR2 from the germline V gene are MDHEN and SYDVKM. Here the CDR3 reads CASSSLGQVGRRGSYTF. The CDR3 nucleotides read TGTGCCAGCAGTTCCTTGGGACAGGTTGGCAGGAGGGGTAGCTACACCTTC.

This chain links TRBV6-2 or TRBV6-3 with TRBJ2-7; D may be TRBD1 (5 bases). This CDR3 has 13 amino acids. V shed 5 bases and J shed 12 bases, with 20 bases lying between them. Germline-derived CDR1 and CDR2 are MNHEY and SVGEGT. CDR3 sequence reads: CASSQTLFDSRYF. CDR3 bases: TGTGCCAGCAGTCAAACCCTTTTCGACAGTCGGTACTTC.

The CDR3 sequence: CASSPRMDAEAFF. CDR3 DNA: TGTGCCAGCAGCCCCAGGATGGATGCTGAAGCTTTCTTT. The V gene is TRBV9, the J gene TRBJ1-1; unclear D gene. The length of the CDR3 is 13 residues. Per germline, CDR1 SGDLS and CDR2 YYNGEE. V dropped 4 bases and J dropped 6 bases, with 13 bases sitting between them.

The chain joins TRBV6-5 to TRBJ2-7; 7 bases are a match to TRBD1. The CDR3 has 15 residues. After removal of 0 bases from V and 4 bases from J, the junction contained 6 bases not matched to a gene. Germline loops: CDR1 MNHEY, CDR2 SVGAGI. The CDR3: CASSYSGQLEYEQYF. DNA of the CDR3: TGTGCCAGCAGTTACTCGGGACAGCTAGAATACGAGCAGTACTTC.

V usage is TRBV3-1 (or the pseudogene TRBV3-2) and J usage is TRBJ1-1, with D possibly being TRBD1 (6 bases). V shed 2 bases and J shed 4 bases, with 14 bases lying between them. CDR1 LGHDT and CDR2 YNNKEL come from the germline V gene (reference sequence). This CDR3 has 15 residues. The CDR3 DNA reads TGTGCCAGCAGCCAACTCGGGACAATCTCCACTGAAGCTTTCTTT. Translated: CASSQLGTISTEAFF.

In DNA form, the CDR3 reads TGTGCCAGTAGTATAAGACAGGGAGTCTCCTACGAGCAGTACTTC. Its translation: CASSIRQGVSYEQYF. The rearrangement uses TRBV19 and TRBJ2-7; 7 positions agree with TRBD1. With 2 bases clipped from V and 0 bases from J, the junction kept 4 bases outside the gene matches. There are 15 residues in the CDR3. The germline V gene encodes CDR1 LNHDA and CDR2 SQIVND (reference sequence).

This clone was seen a few times. In nucleotides, the CDR3 is TGCAGCGTTGACGGGACTAGCGGGCCTGATACGCAGTATTTT. Residues: CSVDGTSGPDTQYF. The chain couples TRBV29-1 to TRBJ2-3; the match to TRBD2 covers 12 bases. After removal of 3 bases from V and 6 bases from J, the junction contained 4 bases not matched to a gene. Germline V gene lookup returns CDR1 SQVTM and CDR2 ANQGSEA. This CDR3 is 14 amino acids long.

This rearrangement joins TRBV18 to TRBJ2-2; 11 bases line up with TRBD1. CDR1 is KGHSH and CDR2 is LQKENI in the germline V gene. The V segment lost 5 bases and the J segment 2 bases; nucleotides outside the gene matches: 4. This CDR3 contains 16 residues. The chain's CDR3 is CASSARTGGNTGELFF. For the CDR3, the DNA is TGTGCCAGCTCAGCGAGGACAGGGGGCAACACCGGGGAGCTGTTTTTT.

Concerning this clone itself: A read error is likely, as this CDR3 ends without the conserved phenylalanine or tryptophan. The limits of the CDR3 on the DNA are not certain, so only TCRdb's listed CDR3 is given. The gene calls are TRBV27 and TRBJ1-2; TRBD1 is the table's D call and was not checked against the DNA. The germline CDR1 and CDR2 sequences are MNHEY and SMNVEV (reference sequence). The CDR3 has 14 amino acids, counting both end residues. The CDR3: CASSSLKDRSARLD.

The CDR3 sequence is CATLERGGYNEQFF. The CDR3, as DNA: TGTGCCACCCTTGAGCGGGGGGGCTACAATGAGCAGTTCTTC. The V call is TRBV24-1, the J call TRBJ2-1; the match to TRBD2 covers 10 bases. Germline CDR1 and CDR2: KGHDR and SFDVKD. The CDR3 is made up of 14 amino acids. V lost 9 bases, J lost 3 bases, and 4 bases stayed unmatched.

In this sample, this clone turned up a few times. V gene TRBV4-1 combines with J gene TRBJ2-7; no reliable D call. The CDR3 contains 13 residues. V lost 1 base and J lost 3, with 7 bases in between. Looked up from germline, CDR1 is MGHRA and CDR2 is YSYEKL. This CDR3 reads CASSQVDFYEQYF. The CDR3 DNA reads as TGCGCCAGCAGCCAAGTTGACTTCTACGAGCAGTACTTC.

This rearrangement joins TRBV6-6 to TRBJ1-5; D perhaps matches TRBD1 (5 bases). Looked up from germline, CDR1 is MNHNY and CDR2 is SVGAGI (reference sequence). The germline V and J ends were trimmed by 0 bases and 2 bases, with 8 bases remaining between them. This CDR3 spans 15 amino acids. CDR3 DNA: TGTGCCAGCAGTTACTCGGGGGGGGGCAATCAGCCCCAGCATTTT. Protein product: CASSYSGGGNQPQHF.

J is TRBJ1-1 and V is TRBV6-2 or TRBV6-3, with 7 positions matching TRBD1. V lost 2 bases to trimming and J lost 4 bases; unmatched junction nucleotides: 13. Germline CDR1 reads MNHEY; CDR2 reads SVGEGT. There are 17 residues in the CDR3. CDR3 protein: CASSYGLTGDLSTEAFF. CDR3 sequence (DNA): TGTGCCAGCAGTTACGGGCTAACAGGGGACCTTAGCACTGAAGCTTTCTTT.

The chain uses TRBV19 and TRBJ2-3; no firm D call. This CDR3 region has 14 residues. V shed 3 bases and J shed 0 bases, with 7 bases lying between them. CDR1 is LNHDA, CDR2 SQIVND, per germline (reference sequence). This chain's CDR3 is CASSMSPSTDTQYF. The CDR3 DNA sequence: TGTGCCAGTAGTATGTCCCCGAGCACAGATACGCAGTATTTT.

The V gene is TRBV7-2, the J gene TRBJ2-5, with 14 positions matching TRBD2. Germline loops: CDR1 SGHTA, CDR2 FQGNSA. The trim removed 1 base at V and 5 bases at J, leaving 9 bases unmatched. CDR3 length: 18 residues. The CDR3 nucleotides read TGTGCCAGCAGCTTAGAGGGTAGACTAGCGGGGGGGAGGGAGACCCAGTACTTC. This codes for CASSLEGRLAGGRETQYF. Together with reference TRBV7-2 and TRBJ2-5, the CDR3 gives the full variable domain: GAGVSQSPSNKVTEKGKDVELRCDPISGHTALYWYRQSLGQGLEFLIYFQGNSAPDKSGLPSDRFSAERTGGSVSTLTIQRTQQEDSAVYLCASSLEGRLAGGRETQYFGPGTRLLVL.

The chain uses TRBV7-2 and TRBJ2-5; maybe TRBD2 (6 bases). Deletions cut 1 base from V and 1 base from J, with 13 bases between. Germline values: CDR1 SGHTA, CDR2 FQGNSA. The CDR3 runs 16 residues. CDR3 coding DNA: TGTGCCAGCAGCTTAGGCCGGGACTCCAGCCAAGAGACCCAGTACTTC. Amino acid sequence: CASSLGRDSSQETQYF. Full variable domain (remainder filled in from reference TRBV7-2 and TRBJ2-5): GAGVSQSPSNKVTEKGKDVELRCDPISGHTALYWYRQSLGQGLEFLIYFQGNSAPDKSGLPSDRFSAERTGGSVSTLTIQRTQQEDSAVYLCASSLGRDSSQETQYFGPGTRLLVL.

This chain links TRBV3-1 (or the pseudogene TRBV3-2) with TRBJ1-5; 7 nucleotides agree with TRBD1. CDR1 and CDR2 from the germline V gene are LGHDT and YNNKEL (reference sequence). The V and J ends lost 6 bases and 4 bases, in that order; junction bases with no gene match: 0. The CDR3 is 12 residues long. CDR3 nucleotides: TGTGCCAGCAGGACAGGGAATCAGCCCCAGCATTTT. Protein product: CASRTGNQPQHF.

DNA for the CDR3: TGTGCCAGCAGCTTTGGTTGGGGGCGCGAAGGAAACACCATATATTTT. Protein: CASSFGWGREGNTIYF. V gene TRBV7-2 combines with J gene TRBJ1-3, with a possible D match to TRBD1 (6 bases). Germline lookup yields CDR1 SGHTA and CDR2 FQGNSA. Trimming removed 3 bases at V and 4 bases at J, with 16 bases between. The CDR3 is 16 residues long. The full variable domain, with the rest looked up from reference TRBV7-2 and TRBJ1-3, is GAGVSQSPSNKVTEKGKDVELRCDPISGHTALYWYRQSLGQGLEFLIYFQGNSAPDKSGLPSDRFSAERTGGSVSTLTIQRTQQEDSAVYLCASSFGWGREGNTIYFGEGSWLTVV.

J is TRBJ2-6 and V is TRBV10-3; the D gene is possibly TRBD1 (5 bases). This CDR3 spans 16 amino acids. Germline V gene lookup returns CDR1 ENHRY and CDR2 SYGVKD. V lost 0 bases and J 0 bases, leaving 6 bases between the germline ends. The chain's CDR3 is CAISESGLSGANVLTF. CDR3 DNA sequence: TGTGCCATCAGTGAGTCGGGGCTCTCTGGGGCCAACGTCCTGACTTTC.

The V gene is TRBV5-6, the J gene TRBJ2-1; no definite D call. The CDR3 is 11 amino acids. Germline-derived CDR1 and CDR2 are SGHDT and YYEEEE. V shed 3 bases and J shed 4 bases, with 2 bases lying between them. DNA of the CDR3: TGTGCCAGCAGCTCTTACAATGAGCAGTTCTTC. It codes for CASSSYNEQFF.